This T cell receptor beta chain was retrieved from a study of cytomegalovirus exposure and HLA in healthy donors. The PCR was carried out with 60 Vbeta primers and 13 Jbeta primers. Sequencing was performed with immunoSEQ multiplex PCR; in TCRdb, only in-frame clones are kept and a portion is missing. The sample has 200,000 to 250,000 clones, approximately 80% seen once. Sequencing was done on a sample of PBMCs. This receptor was identified in a girl aged 10 to 17 in good health and CMV-seronegative.

The CDR3 DNA reads as TGTGCCTGGAGTGACAGACACACTGAAGCTTTCTTT. Translating gives CAWSDRHTEAFF. This chain uses TRBV30 with TRBJ1-1, with D uncertain. This CDR3 is 12 amino acids long. V dropped 1 base and J dropped 3 bases, with 6 bases sitting between them. CDR1 and CDR2 from the germline V gene are GTSNPN and SVGIG (reference sequence).